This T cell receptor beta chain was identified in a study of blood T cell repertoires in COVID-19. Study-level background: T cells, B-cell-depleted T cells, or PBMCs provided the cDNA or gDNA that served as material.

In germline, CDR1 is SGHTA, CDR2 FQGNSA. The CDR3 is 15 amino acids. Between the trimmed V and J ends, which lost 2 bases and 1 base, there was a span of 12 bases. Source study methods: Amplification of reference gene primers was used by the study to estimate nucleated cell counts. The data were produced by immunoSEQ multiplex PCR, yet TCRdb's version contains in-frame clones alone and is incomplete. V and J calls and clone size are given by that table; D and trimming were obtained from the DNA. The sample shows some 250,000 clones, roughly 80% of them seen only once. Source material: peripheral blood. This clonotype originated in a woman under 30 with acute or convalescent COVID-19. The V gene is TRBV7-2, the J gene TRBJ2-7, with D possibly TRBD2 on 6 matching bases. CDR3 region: CASSLSEGWSYEQYF. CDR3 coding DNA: TGTGCCAGCAGCTTATCGGAGGGATGGTCCTACGAGCAGTACTTC.